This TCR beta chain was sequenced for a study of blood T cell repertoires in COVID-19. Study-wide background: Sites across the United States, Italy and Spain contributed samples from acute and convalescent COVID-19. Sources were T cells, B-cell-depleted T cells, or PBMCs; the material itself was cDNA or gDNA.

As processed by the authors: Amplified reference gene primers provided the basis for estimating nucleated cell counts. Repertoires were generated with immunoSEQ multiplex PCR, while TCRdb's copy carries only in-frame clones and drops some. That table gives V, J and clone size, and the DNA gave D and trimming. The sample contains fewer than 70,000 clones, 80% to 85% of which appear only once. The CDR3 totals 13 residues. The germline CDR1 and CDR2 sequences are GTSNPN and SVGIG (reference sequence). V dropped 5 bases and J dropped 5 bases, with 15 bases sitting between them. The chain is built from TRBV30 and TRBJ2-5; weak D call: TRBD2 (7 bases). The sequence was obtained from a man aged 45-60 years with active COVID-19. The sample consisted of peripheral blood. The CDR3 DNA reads TGTGCCTGGGATCGGGGGGCTCAGGAGACCCAGTACTTC. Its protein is CAWDRGAQETQYF.